Following are 16 T cell receptor beta chains from one sample sequenced in a study of PD-L1 blockade in urothelial cancer. Sample time point: pretreatment peripheral blood. Only in-frame clones appear in the TCRdb table, and some are missing; sequencing was by immunoSEQ multiplex PCR. The data contain about 88,000 clones, 70% to 90% of them singletons. The material sequenced was PBMCs, taken around atezolizumab (anti-PD-L1) treatment. The receptors shown here come from a woman aged 80 or over with urothelial cancer.

CDR3 nucleotide sequence: TGCGCCTCCCGTCCGGGGAGCCCCTGGGAGACCCAGTACTTC. It codes for CASRPGSPWETQYF. The V gene is TRBV5-1, the J gene TRBJ2-5, with TRBD2 as a possible D gene (5 bases). V was shortened by 10 bases and J by 5 bases, with 21 bases between the two germline ends. CDR3 length equals 14 residues. Germline loops: CDR1 SGHRS, CDR2 YFSETQ.

The chain links TRBV7-7 to TRBJ2-5; 8 nucleotides align to TRBD2. Germline CDR1 reads SSHAT; CDR2 reads FNYEAQ (reference sequence). The CDR3 runs to 13 residues. Trimming at V came to 5 bases and at J to 5 bases, leaving 4 bases not matched to a gene. This chain's CDR3 is CASSPGLAETQYF. The CDR3 DNA reads TGTGCCAGCAGCCCAGGACTAGCCGAGACCCAGTACTTC.

V gene TRBV7-6 combines with J gene TRBJ2-7, with 10 bases fitting TRBD1. V shed 6 bases, J shed 6 bases, and the junction held 8 bases outside the gene matches. Looked up from germline, CDR1 is SGHVS and CDR2 is FNYEAQ. This CDR3 contains 14 residues. CDR3 coding DNA: TGTGCCAGCAGAGGGGACAGGGGTGCCCCCGAGCAGTACTTC. This codes for CASRGDRGAPEQYF.

This sequence joins TRBV6-4 and TRBJ2-7; TRBD1 aligns across 7 bases. The CDR3 spans 14 residues. V was clipped by 9 bases and J by 2 bases; unmatched bases: 10. CDR1 and CDR2 from the germline V gene are MRHNA and SNTAGT. CDR3 in DNA: TGTGCCAGGCGAGACAGGGATCGGACCTACGAGCAGTACTTC. Translation gives CARRDRDRTYEQYF.

This clone occurred a few times. This chain joins TRBV30 and TRBJ2-2; 7 nucleotides line up with TRBD2. In germline, CDR1 is GTSNPN, CDR2 SVGIG (reference sequence). The CDR3 is 16 amino acids. J lost 5 bases, V lost 0 bases, and 9 bases had no gene match. Written as DNA, the CDR3 is TGTGCCTGGAGTGTATTATTGGGGGGGAGAACCGGGGAGCTGTTTTTT. This encodes CAWSVLLGGRTGELFF.

The V call is TRBV2, the J call TRBJ1-2; 10 bases align to TRBD1. Trimming removed 7 bases from V and 2 bases from J; junction bases left unmatched: 1. The CDR3 has 13 amino acids. The germline V gene encodes CDR1 SNHLY and CDR2 FYNNEI. CDR3: CASMTGGNYGYTF. The CDR3 DNA reads as TGTGCCAGCATGACAGGGGGCAACTATGGCTACACCTTC.

The V and J genes are TRBV30 and TRBJ2-7; 7 bases are a match to TRBD1. V was pared by 2 bases and J by 5 bases, with 9 bases of the junction left unmatched. This CDR3 spans 14 amino acids. CDR1 GTSNPN and CDR2 SVGIG come from the germline V gene (reference sequence). CDR3 amino acids: CAWSIIGGKDEQYF. The CDR3 DNA is TGTGCCTGGAGTATCATAGGGGGCAAGGACGAGCAGTACTTC.

This sequence joins TRBV4-1 and TRBJ1-1; TRBD1 matches 7 bases. In germline, CDR1 is MGHRA, CDR2 YSYEKL. J lost 5 bases, V lost 2 bases, and 2 bases had no gene match. This CDR3 contains 13 residues. The CDR3 reads CASSQRGRTEAFF. As DNA, the CDR3 is TGCGCCAGCAGCCAAAGGGGGCGAACTGAAGCTTTCTTT.

This chain connects TRBV5-4 to TRBJ2-5, with 7 bases that match TRBD1. The CDR3 is made up of 14 amino acids. The germline V gene encodes CDR1 SGHNT and CDR2 YYREEE (reference sequence). V was clipped by 4 bases and J by 5 bases; unmatched bases: 8. DNA of the CDR3: TGTGCCAGCAGCCCGAAGGGGGCTGGGGAGACCCAGTACTTC. The encoded protein is CASSPKGAGETQYF. Variable domain in full (rest from reference TRBV5-4 and TRBJ2-5): ETGVTQSPTHLIKTRGQQVTLRCSSQSGHNTVSWYQQALGQGPQFIFQYYREEENGRGNFPPRFSGLQFPNYSSELNVNALELDDSALYLCASSPKGAGETQYFGPGTRLLVL.

This clone was observed once. The rearrangement joins TRBV5-3 to TRBJ1-5; the D is unclear. TRBV5-3 is identified as an open reading frame with a role that is uncertain. V dropped 1 base and J dropped 4 bases, with 15 bases sitting between them. The CDR3 has 16 residues. The CDR3 nucleotides are TGTGCCAGAAGCTTGATCTCGGAGGTTCCGAATCAGCCCCAGCATTTT. It specifies CARSLISEVPNQPQHF.

The chain employs TRBV9 and TRBJ2-7; D gene unclear. In germline, CDR1 is SGDLS, CDR2 YYNGEE. The CDR3 is 13 amino acids. Trimming shortened V by 0 bases and J by 3 bases, and 7 bases separated the two germline ends. The CDR3 bases are TGTGCCAGCAGCGTAGACAACTACTACGAGCAGTACTTC. The encoded protein is CASSVDNYYEQYF.

In this sample, this clone turned up once. The chain is built from TRBV14 and TRBJ1-1; TRBD1 agrees at 9 bases. This CDR3 contains 15 residues. CDR1 and CDR2 from the germline V gene are SGHDN and FVKESK. The V and J ends lost 2 bases and 1 base, in that order; junction bases with no gene match: 2. DNA for the CDR3: TGTGCCAGCAGCCAATACAGGGGGCGGAACACTGAAGCTTTCTTT. Translation gives CASSQYRGRNTEAFF.

This chain joins TRBV10-1 and TRBJ2-7; 9 bases align to TRBD2. Germline CDR1 WNHNN, CDR2 SYGVQD (reference sequence). CDR3 length: 16 residues. The V gene end was trimmed by 0 bases and the J gene end by 8 bases; junction bases not matched to a gene: 11. CDR3 sequence (DNA): TGCGCCAGCAGTGAGTCGGGGACTAGCCTGCTTGGGAAGCAGTACTTC. It codes for CASSESGTSLLGKQYF.

The rearrangement joins TRBV30 to TRBJ1-5, with a possible D match to TRBD1 (5 bases). The germline gives CDR1 GTSNPN, CDR2 SVGIG (reference sequence). CDR3 length equals 14 residues. Between the trimmed V and J ends, which lost 2 bases and 4 bases, there was a span of 12 bases. CDR3 protein: CAWSPTAINQPQHF. CDR3 sequence (DNA): TGTGCCTGGAGTCCGACAGCAATAAATCAGCCCCAGCATTTT. The full variable domain, completed using reference TRBV30 and TRBJ1-5, is SQTIHQWPATLVQPVGSPLSLECTVEGTSNPNLYWYRQAAGRGLQLLFYSVGIGQISSEVPQNLSASRPQDRQFILSSKKLLLSDSGFYLCAWSPTAINQPQHFGDGTRLSIL.

The chain joins TRBV18 to TRBJ2-2, with TRBD1 as a possible D gene (5 bases). Germline loops: CDR1 KGHSH, CDR2 LQKENI. V was pared by 1 base and J by 5 bases, with 8 bases between. The CDR3 covers 14 residues. CDR3 amino acids: CASSPLRETGELFF. The CDR3 DNA sequence: TGTGCCAGCTCACCACTCAGGGAAACCGGGGAGCTGTTTTTT.

This chain links TRBV19 with TRBJ2-4; 13 nucleotides align to TRBD2. Germline V lookup: CDR1 LNHDA, CDR2 SQIVND (reference sequence). The CDR3 sequence is 22 residues long. Trimming cost V 0 bases and J 1 base; bases outside gene matches: 15. CDR3 in amino acids: CASSIDGTNRLAGGGAKNIQYF. CDR3 DNA: TGTGCCAGTAGTATAGATGGTACGAATCGACTAGCGGGAGGCGGGGCCAAAAACATTCAGTACTTC. The variable domain in full, with the rest retrieved from reference TRBV19 and TRBJ2-4, is DGGITQSPKYLFRKEGQNVTLSCEQNLNHDAMYWYRQDPGQGLRLIYYSQIVNDFQKGDIAEGYSVSREKKESFPLTVTSAQKNPTAFYLCASSIDGTNRLAGGGAKNIQYFGAGTRLSVL.